A single sample is the source of the 8 T cell receptor beta chains below, sequenced in a study of beta chain features in type 1 diabetes. The study, taken as a whole, reports: Within each of all four CD4+ subsets, Type 1 diabetes patients had TCRB CDR3s that were moderately but significantly shorter.

Reverse transcription of all isolated RNA meant that expressed TCRB transcripts were sequenced. TCRdb's copy holds only in-frame clones and misses some; the assay was immunoSEQ multiplex PCR. Of about 650,000 clones detected, 12% appear once; the ten largest clones hold roughly 0.12%. The antigens these receptors bind are not known. The sample consisted of naive CD4+ T cells from blood. The receptors were gathered from a man aged 30 to 45 with type 1 diabetes.

This clone appeared a few times. The chain recombines TRBV5-6 with TRBJ1-5; 10 positions agree with TRBD1. The CDR3 is 15 residues long. V was clipped by 4 bases and J by 4 bases; unmatched bases: 5. The germline V gene encodes CDR1 SGHDT and CDR2 YYEEEE. The CDR3 region has the DNA TGTGCCAGCAGCCTAGGGACAGGGGAAAATCAGCCCCAGCATTTT. This gives the protein CASSLGTGENQPQHF.

This chain links TRBV10-3 with TRBJ2-3, with a weak D call TRBD1 (6 bases). The CDR3 runs to 17 residues. Germline V gene data show CDR1 as ENHRY and CDR2 as SYGVKD. Trimming removed 11 bases from V and 1 base from J, with 25 bases in between. In DNA form, the CDR3 reads TGTGCCCCCCGAGCGGCAGGGGATCTCTCCCGCACAGATACGCAGTATTTT. It specifies CAPRAAGDLSRTDTQYF.

This clone was counted a few times. The V call is TRBV11-2, the J call TRBJ2-1, with 9 nucleotides matching TRBD2. V shed 5 bases, J shed 12 bases, and the junction held 20 bases outside the gene matches. The CDR3 is made up of 17 amino acids. Germline CDR1 reads SGHAT; CDR2 reads FQNNGV. CDR3 nucleotides: TGTGCCAGCAGCCCACCCCATCGCGGGGGGGTAATTTTGGCGCAGTTCTTC. As protein: CASSPPHRGGVILAQFF. The variable domain in full, with the rest retrieved from reference TRBV11-2 and TRBJ2-1, is EAGVAQSPRYKIIEKRQSVAFWCNPISGHATLYWYQQILGQGPKLLIQFQNNGVVDDSQLPKDRFSAERLKGVDSTLKIQPAKLEDSAVYLCASSPPHRGGVILAQFFGPGTRLTVL.

The rearrangement joins TRBV9 to TRBJ2-1; 8 bases match TRBD1. V dropped 0 bases and J dropped 8; count of bases not matched to a gene: 10. Per germline, CDR1 SGDLS and CDR2 YYNGEE. The CDR3 runs to 16 residues. Here the CDR3 DNA reads TGTGCCAGCAGCGTAGGGGGACAGGCCACAGGAGATGAGCAGTTCTTC. Translation: CASSVGGQATGDEQFF.

This clone was counted only a few times. V and J are TRBV14 and TRBJ1-2, with 8 bases matching TRBD1. CDR3 length: 14 amino acids. From germline, CDR1 is SGHDN and CDR2 FVKESK. V trimming: 1 base; J trimming: 12 bases; junction bases outside the gene matches: 10. In DNA form, the CDR3 reads TGTGCCAGCAGCCAAGCGGGCATAAGACAGGGGAACACCTTC. This encodes CASSQAGIRQGNTF.

The CDR3 region is CTSGQQETQYF. The CDR3 region has the DNA TGCACCTCGGGACAACAAGAGACCCAGTACTTC. The chain uses TRBV29-1 and TRBJ2-5; TRBD1 is a possible D gene (6 bases). Germline-derived CDR1 and CDR2 are SQVTM and ANQGSEA. The CDR3 length is 11 residues.

The gene calls are TRBV28 and TRBJ1-2; D is perhaps TRBD1 (5 bases). CDR1 is MDHEN and CDR2 is SYDVKM in the germline V gene. V was pared by 5 bases and J by 2 bases, with 15 bases between. The CDR3 has 15 amino acids. This CDR3 is CASSPPTQVNYGYTF. In DNA form, the CDR3 reads TGTGCCAGCAGTCCTCCCACACAGGTGAACTATGGCTACACCTTC.

This clone was seen a few times. V gene TRBV25-1 combines with J gene TRBJ2-7; D assignment may be TRBD1 or TRBD2 (5 bases each). The CDR3 sequence is 15 residues long. Germline V gene data show CDR1 as MGHDK and CDR2 as SYGVNS. V dropped 6 bases and J dropped 4 bases, with 19 bases sitting between them. The CDR3 is CASSPTRDGGYEQYF. CDR3 coding DNA: TGTGCCAGCAGCCCCACCCGGGACGGAGGATACGAGCAGTACTTC.